The TCR beta chain under discussion was sequenced for a study of T cell responses to AZD1222 COVID-19 vaccine. Overall study results and limits: Only a handful of AZD1222 recipients, six or seven in all, had baseline seropositivity. Vaccine-associated CD4 TCRs ranged over spike, dominating at 160-218 and 743-854.

Germline V gene lookup returns CDR1 LNHNV and CDR2 YYDKDF (reference sequence). V shed 0 bases, J shed 6 bases, and the junction held 5 bases outside the gene matches. The CDR3 length is 15 residues. As concerns this clone: Its antigen is not known.

The protocol was immunoSEQ multiplex PCR, while the TCRdb copy is restricted to in-frame clones and leaves out a portion. The sample carries some 160,000 clones, approximately 90% recorded once. The V and J genes are TRBV15 and TRBJ2-7; TRBD2 agrees at 10 bases. The material sequenced was peripheral blood, taken on day 0 of AZD1222 vaccination. This sequence was found in an adult in good health. The CDR3 loop is CATSREEAGGLEQYF. Here the CDR3 DNA reads TGTGCCACCAGCAGAGAAGAAGCGGGAGGGCTCGAGCAGTACTTC.